A single sample is the source of the 21 T cell receptor beta chains below, sequenced in a study of human T cells and chemical hapten exposure. TCRdb re-analysed the RACE reads in MiXCR, keeping a single row per CDR3 protein. Of around 100,000 distinct CDR3 sequences in the sample, 11% were seen once. The time point denotes: patch test 2, 6 weeks after DPC sensitization. Regarding treatment: therapeutic diphenylcyclopropenone sensitization with weekly scalp DPC. The sequencing used whole blood, collected in connection with sensitization to the hapten diphenylcyclopropenone (DPC). The receptors here all came from a woman aged 40-49 years with alopecia areata. Some clones in this sample may be carry-over from other donors' samples.

This clonotype was recorded many times. The chain uses TRBV29-1 and TRBJ1-1, with a possible D match to TRBD1 (6 bases). V dropped 0 bases and J dropped 10 bases, with 12 bases sitting between them. This CDR3 spans 12 amino acids. Germline CDR1 SQVTM, CDR2 ANQGSEA. This chain's CDR3 is CSVEDGGAAAFF. CDR3 DNA: TGCAGCGTTGAAGATGGGGGGGCAGCAGCTTTCTTT.

CDR3 sequence reads: CASRDRDSGELFF. The CDR3 DNA sequence: TGTGCCAGCAGGGACAGGGATTCCGGGGAGCTGTTTTTT. This rearrangement joins TRBV6-1 to TRBJ2-2; the match to TRBD1 covers 8 bases. V shed 6 bases, J shed 6 bases, and the junction held 3 bases outside the gene matches. CDR1 is MNHNS and CDR2 is SASEGT in the germline V gene. The CDR3 is 13 residues long.

The J gene is TRBJ2-5, the V gene TRBV27; TRBD2 agrees at 12 bases. This CDR3 contains 19 residues. V lost 6 bases and J lost 1; bases outside the gene matches: 15. The germline V gene has CDR1 MNHEY and CDR2 SMNVEV (reference sequence). As DNA, the CDR3 is TGTGCCAGCAGCCCAGGGACTAGCGGGTTCTTCAGGGCCCAAGAGACCCAGTACTTC. Residues: CASSPGTSGFFRAQETQYF.

The rearrangement joins TRBV12-3 or TRBV12-4 to TRBJ1-2, with D maybe TRBD1 (6 bases). The CDR3 is made up of 12 amino acids. Deletions cut 3 bases from V and 8 bases from J, with 10 bases between. This CDR3 reads CASSLSGAGYTF. The DNA of the CDR3 is TGTGCCAGCAGTTTGTCGGGGGCCGGCTACACCTTC.

This clonotype occurred a few times. V gene TRBV20-1 combines with J gene TRBJ1-1; D is undetermined. The V gene's germline CDR1 is DFQATT and CDR2 SNEGSKA (reference sequence). Deletions cut 2 bases from V and 0 bases from J, with 7 bases between. The CDR3 is 13 residues long. CDR3 nucleotides: TGCAGTGCTAGAACAGAAATGAACACTGAAGCTTTCTTT. Residues: CSARTEMNTEAFF.

This clonotype was seen at least ten times. This sequence joins TRBV7-9 and TRBJ2-3; TRBD1 aligns across 7 bases. J lost 9 bases, V lost 4 bases, and 13 bases had no gene match. Germline V gene data show CDR1 as SEHNR and CDR2 as FQNEAQ (reference sequence). The CDR3 loop spans 15 amino acids. CDR3 protein: CASSSITGAQGTQYF. Here the CDR3 DNA reads TGTGCCAGCAGCTCAATAACAGGGGCTCAAGGGACGCAGTATTTT. Full variable domain (rest looked up from reference TRBV7-9 and TRBJ2-3): DTGVSQNPRHKITKRGQNVTFRCDPISEHNRLYWYRQTLGQGPEFLTYFQNEAQLEKSRLLSDRFSAERPKGSFSTLEIQRTEQGDSAMYLCASSSITGAQGTQYFGPGTRLTVL.

This clonotype was detected many times. The chain joins TRBV3-1 to TRBJ2-3, with 15 bases that match TRBD2. CDR1 and CDR2 (germline): LGHDT, YNNKEL (reference sequence). The junction had 1 base not matched to a gene; V was cut back by 7 bases and J by 5 bases. The CDR3 runs 14 residues. Here the CDR3 reads CASMGLAGGDTQYF. CDR3 DNA: TGTGCCAGCATGGGACTAGCGGGAGGAGATACGCAGTATTTT.

This clonotype was counted a few times. CDR3 amino acids: CASSQKALVRAYNEQFF. The DNA of the CDR3 is TGCGCCAGCAGCCAAAAGGCCCTCGTTCGCGCCTACAATGAGCAGTTCTTC. The chain couples TRBV4-3 to TRBJ2-1, with D unresolved. The CDR3 has 17 residues. Germline values: CDR1 LGHNA, CDR2 YSLEER. V lost 2 bases and J 2 bases, leaving 16 bases between the germline ends.

The chain combines TRBV3-1 with TRBJ2-5; D possibly corresponds to TRBD1 (5 bases). The CDR3 consists of 12 residues. In germline, CDR1 is LGHDT, CDR2 YNNKEL (reference sequence). Trimming cost V 3 bases and J 6 bases, with 8 bases left between them. CDR3 DNA sequence: TGTGCCAGCAGCCAGGACACCAAGACCCAGTACTTC. It codes for CASSQDTKTQYF.

V gene TRBV7-9 combines with J gene TRBJ2-7, with TRBD1 as a possible D gene (6 bases). The CDR3 runs to 15 residues. Looked up from germline, CDR1 is SEHNR and CDR2 is FQNEAQ (reference sequence). The V end lost 3 bases, the J end lost 7 bases, and 19 bases lay between the germline ends. The CDR3 is CASSFTGMVSGEQYF. The CDR3 nucleotides are TGTGCCAGCAGCTTTACAGGGATGGTTTCGGGGGAGCAGTACTTC.

This clonotype turned up a few times. The chain links TRBV20-1 to TRBJ2-1; TRBD1 might be the D (6 bases). Germline V gene lookup returns CDR1 DFQATT and CDR2 SNEGSKA (reference sequence). Trimming left V 5 bases short and J 0 bases short, with 14 bases between. The CDR3 runs to 15 residues. This CDR3 reads CSAVRDTNSYNEQFF. CDR3 nucleotide sequence: TGCAGTGCTGTCCGGGACACTAACTCCTACAATGAGCAGTTCTTC.

For this clonotype: Given the absence of the conserved phenylalanine or tryptophan at the CDR3 end, a read error is likely. J is TRBJ2-2 and V is TRBV7-9; a possible D gene is TRBD1 (6 bases). The CDR3 extends over 14 amino acids. V lost 3 bases to trimming and J lost 3 bases, with 8 bases between them. CDR1 and CDR2 from the germline V gene are SEHNR and FQNEAQ (reference sequence). The CDR3 DNA follows: TGTGCCAGCAGCTTGGACAGTTACACCGGGGAGCTGTTTTTA. Its protein is CASSLDSYTGELFL.

This clonotype has a handful of counts. CDR3 loop: CASSLAIGDQPQHF. In nucleotides, the CDR3 is TGCGCCAGCAGCTTGGCAATCGGGGATCAGCCCCAGCATTTT. This chain uses TRBV5-1 with TRBJ1-5; D remains unclear. The germline V gene encodes CDR1 SGHRS and CDR2 YFSETQ. V gave up 0 bases and J gave up 5 bases, with 9 bases separating them. The CDR3 consists of 14 residues.

This clonotype occurred a few times. The gene calls are TRBV18 and TRBJ1-5; D is unclear. V lost 0 bases, J lost 0 bases, and 9 bases lay in between. Germline lookup yields CDR1 KGHSH and CDR2 LQKENI. The CDR3 covers 16 residues. The CDR3 nucleotides are TGTGCCAGCTCACCACCGTGGGGAAATAGCAATCAGCCCCAGCATTTT. This translates into CASSPPWGNSNQPQHF. The full variable domain, in which reference TRBV18 and TRBJ1-5 provide the parts outside the CDR3, is NAGVMQNPRHLVRRRGQEARLRCSPMKGHSHVYWYRQLPEEGLKFMVYLQKENIIDESGMPKERFSAEFPKEGPSILRIQQVVRGDSAAYFCASSPPWGNSNQPQHFGDGTRLSIL.

The V call is TRBV20-1, the J call TRBJ2-5; TRBD2 might be the D (6 bases). The CDR3 length is 12 residues. V was shortened by 3 bases and J by 5 bases, with 10 bases between the two germline ends. Germline V gene lookup returns CDR1 DFQATT and CDR2 SNEGSKA (reference sequence). The DNA for the CDR3 is TGCAGTGCTAGGGAGGGGTTGGAGACCCAGTACTTC. This encodes CSAREGLETQYF.

The chain employs TRBV10-1 and TRBJ1-2; weak D call: TRBD1 (6 bases). V was trimmed by 0 bases and J by 0 bases, leaving 11 bases between them. This CDR3 region has 16 residues. The germline V gene encodes CDR1 WNHNN and CDR2 SYGVQD (reference sequence). In DNA, the CDR3 is TGCGCCAGCAGTGAGTCAGCGAGGGGGTCTAACTATGGCTACACCTTC. This translates into CASSESARGSNYGYTF.

This clonotype was found a few times. The genes are TRBV20-1 and TRBJ2-2; D may match TRBD1 or TRBD2 (6 bases each). The CDR3 is 14 amino acids. Trimming removed 6 bases from V and 6 bases from J, with 17 bases in between. Germline V gene data show CDR1 as DFQATT and CDR2 as SNEGSKA (reference sequence). The CDR3 sequence: CSARPGGLSGELFF. CDR3 DNA sequence: TGCAGTGCCAGGCCCGGGGGCCTGTCCGGGGAGCTGTTTTTT.

The V gene is TRBV4-2, the J gene TRBJ2-7; 9 bases line up with TRBD2. This CDR3 spans 14 amino acids. J was trimmed by 3 bases and V by 4 bases; bases with no gene match: 4. CDR1 and CDR2 (germline): LGHNA, YNFKEQ. CDR3 bases: TGTGCCAGCAGCCCTTTGACTAGCGGCTACGAGCAGTACTTC. Protein sequence: CASSPLTSGYEQYF.

The CDR3 region is CSARGGHSRQGGETQYF. In nucleotides, the CDR3 is TGCAGTGCTAGAGGCGGTCACTCCCGTCAGGGCGGAGAGACCCAGTACTTC. This rearrangement joins TRBV20-1 to TRBJ2-5, with D perhaps matching TRBD1 (5 bases). Germline loops: CDR1 DFQATT, CDR2 SNEGSKA (reference sequence). V lost 1 base and J 4 bases, leaving 22 bases between the germline ends. This CDR3 has 17 amino acids.

This clonotype came up many times. The rearrangement uses TRBV9 and TRBJ1-1; D remains ambiguous. The germline CDR1 and CDR2 sequences are SGDLS and YYNGEE. Trimming took 4 bases from V and 3 from J, leaving 16 bases between them. The CDR3 has 15 amino acids. CDR3 in DNA: TGTGCCAGCAGCCCGAAAAGGGAAAGCTACACTGAAGCTTTCTTT. Its translation is CASSPKRESYTEAFF.

The table lists this clonotype with many counts. V is TRBV29-1 and J is TRBJ1-2, with D hard to call. There are 12 residues in the CDR3. Germline V CDR1 and CDR2: SQVTM, ANQGSEA. The ends were cut back, 2 bases at V and 5 bases at J, with 9 bases in the middle. CDR3 nucleotides: TGCAGCGTTGAACAGACCGATTATGGCTACACCTTC. Its translation: CSVEQTDYGYTF.